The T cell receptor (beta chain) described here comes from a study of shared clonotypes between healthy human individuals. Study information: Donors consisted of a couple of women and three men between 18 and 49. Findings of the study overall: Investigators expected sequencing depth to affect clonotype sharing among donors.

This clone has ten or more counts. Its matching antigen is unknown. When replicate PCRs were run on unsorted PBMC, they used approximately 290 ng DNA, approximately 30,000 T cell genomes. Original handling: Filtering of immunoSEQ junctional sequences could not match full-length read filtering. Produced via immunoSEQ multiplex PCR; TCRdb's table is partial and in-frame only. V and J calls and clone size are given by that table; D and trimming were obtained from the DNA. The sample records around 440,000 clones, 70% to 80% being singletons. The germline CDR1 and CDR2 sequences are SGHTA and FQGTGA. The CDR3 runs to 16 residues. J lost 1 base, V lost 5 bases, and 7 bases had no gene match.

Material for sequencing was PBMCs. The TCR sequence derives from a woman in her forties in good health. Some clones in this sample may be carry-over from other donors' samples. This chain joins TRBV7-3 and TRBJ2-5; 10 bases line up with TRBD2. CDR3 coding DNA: TGTGCCAGCAGCCGAACAGCGGGAGGGCCCCAAGAGACCCAGTACTTC. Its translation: CASSRTAGGPQETQYF.